The 14 T cell receptor beta chains reported below all come from one sample, sequenced in a study of blood T cell repertoires in COVID-19. Only in-frame clones appear in the TCRdb table, and some are missing; sequencing was by immunoSEQ multiplex PCR. The profile shows 150,000 to 200,000 clones, about 88% of them singletons. Sequenced material: PBMCs or T cells enriched from blood (not recorded which). These receptors were taken from a woman under 30 who had recovered from COVID-19.

The chain links TRBV28 to TRBJ1-1; tentatively, D is TRBD1 (6 bases). This CDR3 region has 14 residues. Germline CDR1 MDHEN, CDR2 SYDVKM. The ends were cut back, 7 bases at V and 2 bases at J, with 14 bases in the middle. The CDR3 DNA is TGTGCCAGCATCCTCGGGGGGCCAAACACTGAAGCTTTCTTT. Translation: CASILGGPNTEAFF.

This chain uses TRBV5-4 with TRBJ2-1; 8 bases are shared with TRBD2. Per the germline V gene, CDR1 is SGHNT and CDR2 is YYREEE (reference sequence). The CDR3 contains 14 residues. The V segment lost 0 bases and the J segment 5 bases; nucleotides outside the gene matches: 1. The CDR3 coding sequence is TGTGCCAGCAGCTTGGTAGCGGGACACAATGAGCAGTTCTTC. It specifies CASSLVAGHNEQFF. The entire variable domain, with the rest obtained from reference TRBV5-4 and TRBJ2-1, is as follows: ETGVTQSPTHLIKTRGQQVTLRCSSQSGHNTVSWYQQALGQGPQFIFQYYREEENGRGNFPPRFSGLQFPNYSSELNVNALELDDSALYLCASSLVAGHNEQFFGPGTRLTVL.

This chain joins TRBV5-5 and TRBJ2-2; D gene ambiguous. Germline V gene lookup returns CDR1 SGHKS and CDR2 YYEKEE (reference sequence). Trimming took 2 bases from V and 1 from J, leaving 3 bases between them. CDR3 length: 13 amino acids. This CDR3 is CASSLLNTGELFF. In nucleotides, the CDR3 is TGTGCCAGCAGCTTACTGAACACCGGGGAGCTGTTTTTT.

The chain combines TRBV7-2 with TRBJ2-3, with 9 bases lining up with TRBD2. V lost 0 bases and J lost 9; bases outside the gene matches: 10. CDR1 SGHTA and CDR2 FQGNSA come from the germline V gene. The length of the CDR3 is 16 residues. The CDR3 spells CASSLAMSSGTMTQYF. The CDR3 DNA is TGTGCCAGCAGCTTAGCGATGTCTAGCGGGACGATGACGCAGTATTTT.

The chain links TRBV7-3 to TRBJ1-1; D unclear. Trimming removed 3 bases at V and 0 bases at J, with 8 bases between. The CDR3 spans 14 residues. The V gene's germline CDR1 is SGHTA and CDR2 FQGTGA. CDR3 region: CASSFGGLNTEAFF. In nucleotides, the CDR3 is TGTGCCAGCAGCTTTGGCGGGTTGAACACTGAAGCTTTCTTT. Together with reference TRBV7-3 and TRBJ1-1, the CDR3 gives the full variable domain: GAGVSQTPSNKVTEKGKYVELRCDPISGHTALYWYRQSLGQGPEFLIYFQGTGAADDSGLPNDRFFAVRPEGSVSTLKIQRTERGDSAVYLCASSFGGLNTEAFFGQGTRLTVV.

The rearrangement uses TRBV10-3 and TRBJ2-7; no firm D call. The CDR3 totals 14 residues. Germline values: CDR1 ENHRY, CDR2 SYGVKD. Trimming took off 10 bases at V and 2 bases at J, with 18 bases between the two ends. CDR3 DNA: TGTGCCACGCGCAGTGGGCGAACCACCTACGAGCAGTACTTC. It translates to CATRSGRTTYEQYF.

This chain joins TRBV6-6 and TRBJ2-5, with unresolved D. This CDR3 region has 15 residues. CDR1 and CDR2 (germline): MNHNY, SVGAGI (reference sequence). Trimming cost V 2 bases and J 5 bases, with 15 bases left between them. In DNA form, the CDR3 reads TGTGCCAGCAGTTACGGCCATATGTCCCGTGAGACCCAGTACTTC. It specifies CASSYGHMSRETQYF.

This clone was seen only once. The chain combines TRBV9 with TRBJ2-6, with no clear D. The germline V gene has CDR1 SGDLS and CDR2 YYNGEE. V was trimmed by 3 bases and J by 1 base, leaving 8 bases between them. This CDR3 is 15 amino acids long. The DNA of the CDR3 is TGTGCCAGCAGCGGAGTAAAATCTGGGGCCAACGTCCTGACTTTC. Translation gives CASSGVKSGANVLTF. Supplemented by reference TRBV9 and TRBJ2-6, the full variable domain reads DSGVTQTPKHLITATGQRVTLRCSPRSGDLSVYWYQQSLDQGLQFLIQYYNGEERAKGNILERFSAQQFPDLHSELNLSSLELGDSALYFCASSGVKSGANVLTFGAGSRLTVL.

DNA for the CDR3: TGCAGCGTTGAAAGGGACTCTGTTGAGCAGTTCTTC. Residues: CSVERDSVEQFF. The genes are TRBV29-1 and TRBJ2-1; D perhaps matches TRBD2 (6 bases). V was trimmed by 2 bases and J by 9 bases, leaving 11 bases between them. This CDR3 has 12 residues. Germline V lookup: CDR1 SQVTM, CDR2 ANQGSEA.

This chain joins TRBV13 and TRBJ2-2; 8 nucleotides match TRBD1. The trim removed 5 bases at V and 10 bases at J, leaving 18 bases unmatched. From germline, CDR1 is PRHDT and CDR2 FYEKMQ (reference sequence). There are 17 residues in the CDR3. The DNA of the CDR3 is TGTGCCAGCAGCCTGACAGGGGTAGGACGCCTAACTGAGGAGCTGTTTTTT. Amino acid sequence: CASSLTGVGRLTEELFF.

The chain recombines TRBV5-1 with TRBJ1-2, with D tentatively TRBD1 (6 bases). V was pared by 1 base and J by 2 bases, with 18 bases between. The V gene's germline CDR1 is SGHRS and CDR2 YFSETQ. CDR3 length: 17 amino acids. This chain's CDR3 is CASSLFSSGQTNYGYTF. DNA of the CDR3: TGCGCCAGCAGCTTGTTTAGCTCAGGACAGACCAACTATGGCTACACCTTC.

This clone was seen a handful of times. The chain has TRBV28 and TRBJ1-5; the match to TRBD1 covers 9 bases. The CDR3 spans 15 residues. Germline V gene lookup returns CDR1 MDHEN and CDR2 SYDVKM. The ends lost 8 bases at V and 9 bases at J; junction bases unmatched: 14. The CDR3 DNA sequence: TGTGCCAGCGGTTCGGGACAGGGTACGGTTCGGCCCCAGCATTTT. It translates to CASGSGQGTVRPQHF.

The chain uses TRBV11-2 and TRBJ2-3; possibly TRBD1 for D (5 bases). There are 12 residues in the CDR3. The germline gives CDR1 SGHAT, CDR2 FQNNGV. Trimming removed 5 bases at V and 11 bases at J, with 14 bases between. In DNA, the CDR3 is TGTGCCAGCAGCCCTCAGGGTTTTGGGCAGTATTTT. As protein: CASSPQGFGQYF.

The chain joins TRBV29-1 to TRBJ2-7; tentatively, D is TRBD1 (5 bases). This CDR3 is built from 12 residues. V lost 7 bases and J 4 bases, leaving 14 bases between the germline ends. The V gene's germline CDR1 is SQVTM and CDR2 ANQGSEA. This chain's CDR3 is CSASQGVYEQYF. The CDR3 DNA reads TGCAGCGCCTCTCAAGGGGTGTACGAGCAGTACTTC.